This record concerns one T cell receptor (beta chain) sequence. The ends were cut back, 7 bases at V and 1 base at J, with 10 bases in the middle. Germline V CDR1 and CDR2: MNHEY, SMNVEV (reference sequence). The CDR3 is made up of 13 amino acids. This sample is part of a study of blood T cell repertoires in COVID-19. About the research overall: Samples of COVID-19 (acute and convalescent) were obtained from the United States, Italy and Spain. Sample material is recorded as cDNA or gDNA derived from T cells, B-cell-depleted T cells, or PBMCs.

Original processing methods: It was from reference gene primer amplification that nucleated cell counts were estimated. This table comes from immunoSEQ multiplex PCR, and its TCRdb copy is limited to in-frame clones, with some not included. V and J calls and clone size follow that table, whereas D and trimming were derived from the DNA. The table lists 90,000 to 100,000 clones, less than 85% of them singletons. V is TRBV27 and J is TRBJ1-1; D is ambiguous. The receptor comes from a woman aged 60-75 years with acute or convalescent COVID-19. Sequencing was performed on peripheral blood. DNA of the CDR3: TGTGCCAGCAAAGGTGCAGGGAACACTGAAGCTTTCTTT. As protein: CASKGAGNTEAFF.